Below are 29 T cell receptor beta chains sequenced from a single sample in a study of blood T cell repertoires in COVID-19. Only in-frame clones appear in the TCRdb table, and some are missing; sequencing was by immunoSEQ multiplex PCR. The sample consists of tens of thousands of clones, around nine tenths of them appearing once. Sequencing input: peripheral blood. The receptors were gathered from a man in his 70s with acute or convalescent COVID-19.

This clone was counted a single time. The chain uses TRBV25-1 and TRBJ1-5, with a weak D call TRBD1 (5 bases). V was pared by 4 bases and J by 6 bases, with 16 bases between. CDR1 MGHDK and CDR2 SYGVNS come from the germline V gene. The CDR3 is made up of 15 amino acids. The CDR3 is CASSGMGRGPQPQHF. CDR3 bases: TGTGCCAGCAGTGGGATGGGGAGGGGCCCTCAGCCCCAGCATTTT.

The genes are TRBV3-1 (or the pseudogene TRBV3-2) and TRBJ1-6; D is unclear. There are 15 residues in the CDR3. With 0 bases removed from V and 11 bases from J, the gap between germline ends came to 14 bases. Germline CDR1 and CDR2: LGHDT and YNNKEL (reference sequence). The CDR3 spells CASSQEGSSGTPLHF. CDR3 coding DNA: TGTGCCAGCAGCCAAGAAGGTAGCTCCGGGACACCCCTCCACTTT.

The J gene is TRBJ2-7, the V gene TRBV19; D may be TRBD1 (7 bases). CDR3 length: 16 amino acids. Trimming removed 6 bases at V and 1 base at J, with 19 bases between. In germline, CDR1 is LNHDA, CDR2 SQIVND (reference sequence). The CDR3 nucleotides read TGTGCCAGTAGCTCCGGGGGCCGGGACAGTTCCTACGAGCAGTACTTC. Translation gives CASSSGGRDSSYEQYF.

The chain joins TRBV5-4 to TRBJ2-6; the match to TRBD1 covers 8 bases. Germline V gene sequence: CDR1 SGHNT, CDR2 YYREEE (reference sequence). The CDR3 totals 18 residues. J lost 0 bases, V lost 0 bases, and 5 bases had no gene match. The DNA of the CDR3 is TGTGCCAGCAGCTTGGCCGGGACAGGACTCTCTGGGGCCAACGTCCTGACTTTC. This codes for CASSLAGTGLSGANVLTF.

The rearrangement joins TRBV7-9 to TRBJ1-2, with a possible D match to TRBD1 (6 bases). Looked up from germline, CDR1 is SEHNR and CDR2 is FQNEAQ (reference sequence). Trimming cost V 7 bases and J 4 bases, with 16 bases left between them. The CDR3 covers 14 residues. The CDR3 DNA reads TGTGCCAGCATCGCGGGGGCAGTGGGCTATGGCTACACCTTC. Translating gives CASIAGAVGYGYTF.

The chain links TRBV3-1 (or the pseudogene TRBV3-2) to TRBJ2-1; D might be TRBD2 (5 bases). V was cut by 1 base and J by 9 bases, with 10 bases left in between. The length of the CDR3 is 13 residues. Germline V gene lookup returns CDR1 LGHDT and CDR2 YNNKEL (reference sequence). The CDR3 sequence is CASSQVSEGEQFF. CDR3 bases: TGTGCCAGCAGCCAAGTGTCCGAGGGTGAGCAGTTCTTC.

The CDR3 protein is CASSNEGGVRPYEQYF. CDR3 in DNA: TGTGCCAGCAGCAACGAAGGGGGGGTTCGCCCCTACGAGCAGTACTTC. The V gene is TRBV27, the J gene TRBJ2-7; tentatively, D is TRBD2 (7 bases). This CDR3 comprises 16 residues. Germline V gives CDR1 MNHEY, CDR2 SMNVEV (reference sequence). V dropped 6 bases and J dropped 2 bases, with 20 bases sitting between them.

The chain employs TRBV19 and TRBJ1-5; D not resolved. CDR3 length: 15 amino acids. The V and J ends lost 1 base and 3 bases respectively, with 10 bases between them. CDR1 and CDR2 (germline): LNHDA, SQIVND (reference sequence). The CDR3 DNA follows: TGTGCCAGTAGTATAGGTCCGTCCTACAATCAGCCCCAGCATTTT. Its translation is CASSIGPSYNQPQHF.

J is TRBJ1-4 and V is TRBV7-9; 11 nucleotides agree with TRBD1. V trimming: 1 base; J trimming: 3 bases; junction bases outside the gene matches: 1. The CDR3 is 16 amino acids. The V gene's germline CDR1 is SEHNR and CDR2 FQNEAQ (reference sequence). The CDR3 DNA reads as TGTGCCAGCAGCTTAGGGGACAGGGGGGCTAATGAAAAACTGTTTTTT. This codes for CASSLGDRGANEKLFF.

This chain links TRBV3-1 (or the pseudogene TRBV3-2) with TRBJ2-7; 9 bases match TRBD2. This CDR3 contains 14 residues. The germline V gene encodes CDR1 LGHDT and CDR2 YNNKEL (reference sequence). V lost 6 bases and J lost 5; bases outside the gene matches: 8. CDR3 DNA: TGTGCCAGCAGTCGTAGCGGGAGAACGGACGAGCAGTACTTC. It codes for CASSRSGRTDEQYF.

The chain couples TRBV10-3 to TRBJ2-2; 12 bases line up with TRBD2. V lost 11 bases and J lost 3; bases outside the gene matches: 4. Germline V gives CDR1 ENHRY, CDR2 SYGVKD. This CDR3 comprises 14 residues. In DNA form, the CDR3 reads TGTGCCGGAGGGACTAGCGGGTACACCGGGGAGCTGTTTTTT. Its translation is CAGGTSGYTGELFF.

The V gene is TRBV6-4, the J gene TRBJ1-1, with D possibly TRBD1 on 6 matching bases. This CDR3 has 15 amino acids. Per the germline V gene, CDR1 is MRHNA and CDR2 is SNTAGT. The V gene lost 3 bases and the J gene lost 4 bases, with 15 bases spanning the gap. In DNA, the CDR3 is TGTGCCAGCAGTGAAGAACACAGGGCGGGCACTGAAGCTTTCTTT. Protein sequence: CASSEEHRAGTEAFF.

In its sample, this clone was seen once. The J gene is TRBJ1-1, the V gene TRBV6-2 or TRBV6-3; perhaps TRBD1 as D (5 bases). V lost 2 bases and J lost 4, with 14 bases in between. In germline, CDR1 is MNHEY, CDR2 SVGEGT. The CDR3 extends over 15 amino acids. This chain's CDR3 is CASSYPRGGTTEAFF. Here the CDR3 DNA reads TGTGCCAGCAGTTACCCCCGAGGAGGGACCACTGAAGCTTTCTTT.

The genes are TRBV28 and TRBJ1-2; D is unresolved. The germline gives CDR1 MDHEN, CDR2 SYDVKM. The CDR3 is 14 residues long. With 3 bases removed from V and 6 bases from J, the gap between germline ends came to 14 bases. Written as DNA, the CDR3 is TGTGCCAGCAGTTTGGAAGGCAGGAGGCATGGCTACACCTTC. As protein: CASSLEGRRHGYTF.

On this clone itself: Its ends do not fully match the called genes, so a read error is possible. The genes are TRBV11-2 and TRBJ2-7; 7 bases match TRBD2. This CDR3 has 16 amino acids. CDR1 SGHAT and CDR2 FQNNGV come from the germline V gene. This CDR3 reads CASSLDLSAGLPGQYF. The DNA of the CDR3 is TGTGCCAGCAGCCTAGACCTATCAGCGGGGCTCCCCGGGCAGTACTTC.

The chain joins TRBV9 to TRBJ2-3, with D possibly matching TRBD2 (6 bases). V lost 3 bases to trimming and J lost 1 base, with 6 bases between them. From germline, CDR1 is SGDLS and CDR2 YYNGEE. The CDR3 runs 13 residues. The DNA of the CDR3 is TGTGCCAGCAGCGGGGGGGGCACAGATACGCAGTATTTT. Protein sequence: CASSGGGTDTQYF.

This rearrangement joins TRBV5-6 to TRBJ2-2; 8 nucleotides match TRBD1. With 4 bases clipped from V and 5 bases from J, the junction kept 7 bases outside the gene matches. The CDR3 totals 15 residues. CDR1 and CDR2 from the germline V gene are SGHDT and YYEEEE. CDR3 residues: CASSLGTGRTGELFF. CDR3 sequence (DNA): TGTGCCAGCAGCCTGGGGACAGGTCGGACCGGGGAGCTGTTTTTT.

This sequence joins TRBV6-5 and TRBJ1-3, with D maybe TRBD1 (6 bases). Trimming stripped 6 bases from V and 9 bases from J, with 15 bases between. The CDR3 loop spans 13 amino acids. Germline V gives CDR1 MNHEY, CDR2 SVGAGI. The CDR3 protein is CASRQGPDGTIYF. CDR3 sequence (DNA): TGTGCCAGCAGACAGGGACCCGACGGCACCATATATTTT.

The V and J genes are TRBV7-2 and TRBJ1-1; unclear D gene. This CDR3 contains 13 residues. Trimming pared 1 base from V and 7 bases from J, leaving 10 bases between. Germline loops: CDR1 SGHTA, CDR2 FQGNSA. The CDR3 here is CASSLGLLIEAFF. The CDR3 nucleotides are TGTGCCAGCAGCTTAGGGCTTTTAATTGAAGCTTTCTTT.

Regarding this clone: At one boundary the junction diverges from the germline segment, which might be a read error. The rearrangement links TRBV7-9 to TRBJ2-2; TRBD1 might be the D (5 bases). CDR3 length: 15 residues. In germline, CDR1 is SEHNR, CDR2 FQNEAQ (reference sequence). CDR3 sequence: CASSLDSFATGELFF. The DNA of the CDR3 is TGTGCCAGCAGTTTAGACAGTTTTGCCACCGGGGAGCTGTTTTTT.

This chain links TRBV3-1 (or the pseudogene TRBV3-2) with TRBJ1-2, with TRBD1 identical over 10 bases. V lost 4 bases to trimming and J lost 5 bases; unmatched junction nucleotides: 10. CDR3 length: 16 amino acids. Germline V gives CDR1 LGHDT, CDR2 YNNKEL (reference sequence). The CDR3 loop reads CASSRTPGTGVYGYTF. CDR3 DNA sequence: TGTGCCAGCAGCCGGACCCCGGGGACAGGGGTGTATGGCTACACCTTC.

This clone occurred once. This chain joins TRBV19 and TRBJ2-7, with TRBD1 matching 8 bases. Germline values: CDR1 LNHDA, CDR2 SQIVND (reference sequence). V shed 4 bases and J 2 bases; nucleotides not matched to a gene: 4. This CDR3 region has 14 residues. The CDR3 region has the DNA TGTGCCAGTAGTACGACAGGGGAAGCCTACGAGCAGTACTTC. It is translated as CASSTTGEAYEQYF.

This clone showed up just a few times. The chain combines TRBV29-1 with TRBJ2-7; 11 bases agree with TRBD2. After removal of 4 bases from V and 4 bases from J, the junction contained 6 bases not matched to a gene. This CDR3 is built from 14 residues. Germline V gives CDR1 SQVTM, CDR2 ANQGSEA. This CDR3 is CSVGVAGGRYEQYF. CDR3 bases: TGCAGCGTTGGGGTAGCGGGAGGGCGATACGAGCAGTACTTC.

V gene TRBV9 combines with J gene TRBJ2-5; D is unclear. V was trimmed by 2 bases and J by 3 bases, leaving 8 bases between them. The CDR3 is 13 residues long. CDR1 and CDR2 (germline): SGDLS, YYNGEE. CDR3 sequence (DNA): TGTGCCAGCAGCGTTAGTATAGAAGAGACCCAGTACTTC. Protein sequence: CASSVSIEETQYF. Full variable domain (outside the CDR3, taken from reference TRBV9 and TRBJ2-5): DSGVTQTPKHLITATGQRVTLRCSPRSGDLSVYWYQQSLDQGLQFLIQYYNGEERAKGNILERFSAQQFPDLHSELNLSSLELGDSALYFCASSVSIEETQYFGPGTRLLVL.

The V gene is TRBV6-5, the J gene TRBJ2-7; 7 bases are shared with TRBD2. This CDR3 region has 14 residues. CDR1 and CDR2 from the germline V gene are MNHEY and SVGAGI. Unmatched junction bases numbered 7, after V lost 5 bases and J lost 3 bases. CDR3 bases: TGTGCCAGCAGTCCGTTCGGCGGGGGCTACGAGCAGTACTTC. Translated: CASSPFGGGYEQYF.

The rearrangement joins TRBV24-1 to TRBJ2-1, with 7 bases matching TRBD2. Trimming removed 2 bases from V and 6 bases from J; junction bases left unmatched: 0. The CDR3 contains 13 residues. Looked up from germline, CDR1 is KGHDR and CDR2 is SFDVKD. CDR3 DNA: TGTGCCACCAGTGATTGGGGGGGCAATGAGCAGTTCTTC. Protein: CATSDWGGNEQFF.

The rearrangement uses TRBV6-2 or TRBV6-3 and TRBJ2-5, with D possibly being TRBD1 (7 bases). The CDR3 is 16 residues long. V lost 2 bases and J 1 base, leaving 14 bases between the germline ends. The germline V gene encodes CDR1 MNHEY and CDR2 SVGEGT. The CDR3 spells CASSYGQGGLQETQYF. The CDR3 nucleotides read TGTGCCAGCAGTTACGGGCAGGGGGGCCTCCAAGAGACCCAGTACTTC.

This clone came up once. The V and J genes are TRBV3-1 (or the pseudogene TRBV3-2) and TRBJ1-4, with 9 bases lining up with TRBD1. CDR1 and CDR2 (germline): LGHDT, YNNKEL (reference sequence). The CDR3 totals 15 residues. V lost 2 bases, J lost 4 bases, and 2 bases stayed unmatched. The CDR3 region is CASSQPGQGNEKLFF. The CDR3 nucleotides read TGTGCCAGCAGCCAACCGGGACAGGGTAATGAAAAACTGTTTTTT.

V usage is TRBV19 and J usage is TRBJ1-3; D uncertain. Germline CDR1 LNHDA, CDR2 SQIVND (reference sequence). V was pared by 7 bases and J by 7 bases, with 20 bases between. The CDR3 has 15 amino acids. CDR3 loop: CASTEARSAGNTIYF. The CDR3 bases are TGTGCCAGTACGGAAGCCCGGTCCGCGGGGAACACCATATATTTT.